What follows are 26 T cell receptor beta chains derived from one specimen sequenced in a study of CD4 and CD8 cells across lung adenocarcinoma regions. TCRdb fed the PCR reads into MiXCR, producing one record per CDR3 protein. The sample holds over 10,000 distinct CDR3 sequences, approximately 50% seen once. Sequenced sample: CD8+ T cells from the margin of a lung tumor. Receptor source: a female donor with lung adenocarcinoma. The CD4 and CD8 labels of this study may be unreliable.

This chain uses TRBV25-1 with TRBJ2-1; the D gene could be TRBD1 or TRBD2 (5 bases each). The germline gives CDR1 MGHDK, CDR2 SYGVNS. Trimming removed 3 bases from V and 10 bases from J, with 22 bases in between. The CDR3 is 16 residues long. DNA for the CDR3: TGTGCCAGCAGTGAGCCCGGAGGAGTTGGGGGAAAAGAGCAGTTCTTC. Its translation is CASSEPGGVGGKEQFF.

V is TRBV6-1 and J is TRBJ2-1; no clear D. The CDR3 has 13 residues. V was trimmed by 7 bases and J by 0 bases, leaving 7 bases between them. The V gene's germline CDR1 is MNHNS and CDR2 SASEGT. The CDR3 loop is CASKRRSYNEQFF. The CDR3 coding sequence is TGTGCCAGCAAACGCCGCTCCTACAATGAGCAGTTCTTC.

The chain uses TRBV6-1 and TRBJ1-1, with unresolved D. CDR1 MNHNS and CDR2 SASEGT come from the germline V gene. The CDR3 loop spans 14 amino acids. Trimming removed 6 bases at V and 4 bases at J, with 15 bases between. The CDR3 sequence is CASRVVDSGTEAFF. The CDR3 DNA reads TGTGCCAGCAGGGTAGTGGATAGTGGCACTGAAGCTTTCTTT.

The genes are TRBV6-1 and TRBJ2-5; tentatively, D is TRBD1 (5 bases). Germline CDR1 reads MNHNS; CDR2 reads SASEGT. Trimming stripped 8 bases from V and 3 bases from J, with 16 bases between. The CDR3 covers 14 residues. This CDR3 is CASAKTVTEETQYF. As DNA, the CDR3 is TGTGCCAGCGCTAAGACAGTAACGGAAGAGACCCAGTACTTC.

This clonotype was seen a few times. In DNA, the CDR3 is TGTGCCAGCAAAACGTTACGCCGACAGGGGGAGGTTCAAGAGACCCAGTACTTC. Protein: CASKTLRRQGEVQETQYF. This chain connects TRBV6-1 to TRBJ2-5; 9 positions match TRBD1. V was clipped by 7 bases and J by 2 bases; unmatched bases: 17. The CDR3 has 18 amino acids. Germline loops: CDR1 MNHNS, CDR2 SASEGT.

By frequency in the sample, this clonotype is medium-sized. The rearrangement uses TRBV12-3 or TRBV12-4 and TRBJ2-1; 8 nucleotides align to TRBD1. Trimming took 3 bases from V and 6 from J; bases not matched to a gene: 4. The length of the CDR3 is 14 residues. In DNA form, the CDR3 reads TGTGCCAGCAGTTTGCGAGGGACAGGCAATGAGCAGTTCTTC. This translates into CASSLRGTGNEQFF.

Notes on this clonotype: Sequence at one end of the junction differs from germline and may be a read error. The gene calls are TRBV10-3 and TRBJ2-3, with D hard to call. The CDR3 runs to 15 residues. Per germline, CDR1 ENHRY and CDR2 SYGVKD. The CDR3 DNA sequence: TGTGCCCTGGGCCTCCAGGCGGTGAGCACAGATGCGCAGTATTTT. As protein: CALGLQAVSTDAQYF.

This clonotype was picked up a small number of times. The chain has TRBV6-1 and TRBJ2-5; D not resolved. The CDR3 totals 13 residues. The germline V gene has CDR1 MNHNS and CDR2 SASEGT. The V gene lost 5 bases and the J gene lost 7 bases, with 14 bases spanning the gap. CDR3 region: CASSTTVWGTQYF. CDR3 bases: TGTGCCAGCAGTACCACGGTTTGGGGGACCCAGTACTTC.

As to this clonotype: Its ends do not fully match the called genes, so a read error is possible. V and J are TRBV6-1 and TRBJ2-5; D possibly corresponds to TRBD2 (7 bases). Germline assignment: CDR1 MNHNS and CDR2 SASEGT. This CDR3 has 14 residues. This chain's CDR3 is CAGHGGRDQKTQYF. CDR3 DNA sequence: TGTGCGGGGCACGGGGGGCGTGACCAAAAGACCCAGTACTTC.

This clonotype was recorded at least ten times. The rearrangement links TRBV6-1 to TRBJ2-2, with 8 bases lining up with TRBD1. Germline lookup yields CDR1 MNHNS and CDR2 SASEGT. The CDR3 contains 16 residues. The V gene end was trimmed by 6 bases and the J gene end by 2 bases; junction bases not matched to a gene: 8. CDR3 loop: CASSLTGGINTGELFF. CDR3 in DNA: TGTGCCAGCAGCCTTACAGGGGGTATTAACACCGGGGAGCTGTTTTTT.

This rearrangement joins TRBV9 to TRBJ1-1; D possibly corresponds to TRBD1 (6 bases). Germline lookup yields CDR1 SGDLS and CDR2 YYNGEE. This CDR3 comprises 17 residues. V was pared by 0 bases and J by 1 base, with 16 bases between. CDR3 protein: CASSVGMGDNRNTEAFF. CDR3 sequence (DNA): TGTGCCAGCAGCGTAGGAATGGGGGACAACCGGAACACTGAAGCTTTCTTT.

For this clonotype: Mismatch with germline at one junction end may stem from a read error. The chain carries TRBV6-1 and TRBJ2-5; tentatively, D is TRBD1 or TRBD2 (6 bases each). Germline CDR1 MNHNS, CDR2 SASEGT. The CDR3 has 14 residues. CDR3 nucleotides: TGTGCCAGTCACGGGGGCGGGAACAAAGACACCCAGTACTTC. Protein product: CASHGGGNKDTQYF.

The sample holds many counts of this clonotype. The CDR3 does not close with the conserved phenylalanine or tryptophan, likely indicating a read error. The DNA is left out, because the CDR3 cannot be placed on it with certainty; the CDR3 is given as TCRdb lists it. This rearrangement joins TRBV18 to TRBJ2-5; TRBD2, the D gene given by the table, was not confirmed from the DNA. Germline V gene sequence: CDR1 KGHSH, CDR2 LQKENI. The CDR3 is 11 residues long, ends included. The chain's CDR3 is CAQLTRSPSPP.

The chain has TRBV11-2 and TRBJ2-1; D is perhaps TRBD1 or TRBD2 (7 bases each). CDR3 length: 15 amino acids. V gave up 3 bases and J gave up 1 base, with 10 bases separating them. Germline lookup yields CDR1 SGHAT and CDR2 FQNNGV. Written as DNA, the CDR3 is TGTGCCAGCAGCTTCCAGGGGGGGTCCTACAATGAGCAGTTCTTC. As protein: CASSFQGGSYNEQFF.

This clonotype was counted a few times. The junction and the germline gene differ at one end; a read error may be behind it. V is TRBV10-2 and J is TRBJ2-3; D is possibly TRBD2 (6 bases). From germline, CDR1 is WSHSY and CDR2 SAAADI. The CDR3 has 13 residues. DNA for the CDR3: TGCGCCGCGGGGCCAGGAGCCACAGACATGCAGTATTTC. Amino acid sequence: CAAGPGATDMQYF.

The sample holds many counts of this clonotype. V is TRBV6-1 and J is TRBJ1-6; the match to TRBD1 covers 10 bases. Germline lookup yields CDR1 MNHNS and CDR2 SASEGT. Trimming removed 2 bases from V and 2 bases from J; junction bases left unmatched: 3. The CDR3 is 17 residues long. CDR3 coding DNA: TGTGCCAGCAGTGAAAGGACAGGGGGGGCCTATAATTCACCCCTCCACTTT. Translated: CASSERTGGAYNSPLHF.

The chain recombines TRBV6-1 with TRBJ2-3; weak D call: TRBD2 (5 bases). The V gene lost 5 bases and the J gene lost 4 bases, with 7 bases spanning the gap. CDR3 length equals 12 residues. Germline V CDR1 and CDR2: MNHNS, SASEGT. The CDR3 DNA reads as TGTGCCAGCAGTACCGGGGCAGATACGCAGTATTTT. This translates into CASSTGADTQYF.

This clonotype is large. The V gene is TRBV10-2, the J gene TRBJ2-3; 9 nucleotides agree with TRBD2. The trim removed 6 bases at V and 0 bases at J, leaving 4 bases unmatched. The V gene's germline CDR1 is WSHSY and CDR2 SAAADI. The CDR3 totals 15 residues. In DNA form, the CDR3 reads TGCGCCAGCAGAGATCTAGCGGGGAGCACAGATACGCAGTATTTT. This encodes CASRDLAGSTDTQYF.

This clonotype appeared a few times. V and J are TRBV30 and TRBJ2-3, with TRBD1 matching over 9 bases. Germline values: CDR1 GTSNPN, CDR2 SVGIG (reference sequence). The CDR3 sequence is 14 residues long. The V and J ends lost 5 bases and 6 bases, in that order; junction bases with no gene match: 9. Here the CDR3 DNA reads TGTGCCTGGGACCCCGGGACAGGGAGGGATACGCAGTATTTT. This encodes CAWDPGTGRDTQYF. The full variable domain, rest sourced from reference TRBV30 and TRBJ2-3, is SQTIHQWPATLVQPVGSPLSLECTVEGTSNPNLYWYRQAAGRGLQLLFYSVGIGQISSEVPQNLSASRPQDRQFILSSKKLLLSDSGFYLCAWDPGTGRDTQYFGPGTRLTVL.

The chain uses TRBV7-2 and TRBJ2-1; TRBD1 agrees at 11 bases. The J call may be mistaken, given a closer DNA end match to TRBJ2-7. From germline, CDR1 is SGHTA and CDR2 FQGNSA. The CDR3 runs to 15 residues. The CDR3 loop reads CASSLGGTGGYEQYF. The CDR3 coding sequence is TGTGCCAGCAGCCTCGGGGGGACAGGGGGGTACGAGCAGTACTTC.

The rearrangement uses TRBV6-1 and TRBJ2-7, with 7 bases identical to TRBD1. V was clipped by 7 bases and J by 2 bases; unmatched bases: 8. CDR3 size: 14 residues. Per germline, CDR1 MNHNS and CDR2 SASEGT. The CDR3 sequence is CASNRDRTTYEQYF. CDR3 nucleotide sequence: TGTGCCAGCAACCGGGACAGAACAACCTACGAGCAGTACTTC.

This rearrangement joins TRBV6-1 to TRBJ2-3, with TRBD1 as a possible D gene (5 bases). Germline V gene data show CDR1 as MNHNS and CDR2 as SASEGT. Trimming pared 5 bases from V and 8 bases from J, leaving 17 bases between. CDR3 length: 14 residues. CDR3 in amino acids: CASSLGDGAFTQYF. CDR3 nucleotide sequence: TGTGCCAGCAGTCTCGGCGATGGGGCCTTTACGCAGTATTTT.

J is TRBJ2-5 and V is TRBV12-5; 13 bases are a match to TRBD2. Losses at the gene ends were 1 base for V and 5 bases for J; bases not matched to a gene: 4. The V gene's germline CDR1 is LGHNT and CDR2 FRNRAP. The CDR3 loop spans 16 amino acids. This CDR3 is CASGLGLAGGWETQYF. For the CDR3, the DNA is TGTGCTAGTGGTTTGGGACTAGCGGGAGGTTGGGAGACCCAGTACTTC.

The rearrangement links TRBV11-3 to TRBJ2-1; 8 bases line up with TRBD2. TRBJ2-7 matches the DNA end more closely, so the J call is doubtful. The CDR3 is made up of 15 amino acids. Germline lookup yields CDR1 SGHNT and CDR2 YENEEA. For the CDR3, the DNA is TGTGGCGGGGGGCCGGGGACACGTGACCCAGAGACGCAGTACTTC. This translates into CGGGPGTRDPETQYF.

In DNA, the CDR3 is TGTGCCTGGAGTTCCCCCGGGGGTTCACCCCTCCACTTT. Protein: CAWSSPGGSPLHF. The rearrangement links TRBV30 to TRBJ1-6; tentatively, D is TRBD1 (5 bases). CDR1 GTSNPN and CDR2 SVGIG come from the germline V gene (reference sequence). The CDR3 runs 13 residues. V dropped 2 bases and J dropped 9 bases, with 11 bases sitting between them.

The chain carries TRBV10-3 and TRBJ2-4; a weak D match, TRBD1 (5 bases). V gave up 10 bases and J gave up 12 bases, with 22 bases separating them. The CDR3 totals 13 residues. Germline CDR1 is ENHRY and CDR2 is SYGVKD. CDR3 sequence: CATRLGAPDTQYF. DNA of the CDR3: TGTGCCACCAGGCTAGGGGCCCCAGACACTCAGTACTTC.